The entry below describes one T cell receptor beta chain. This entry is derived from a study of blood T cell repertoires in COVID-19. The wider study: The United States, Italy and Spain were the sources of the acute and convalescent COVID-19 samples. PBMCs, B-cell-depleted T cells, or T cells provided the cDNA or gDNA that made up the material.

There are 14 residues in the CDR3. Trimming left V 1 base short and J 4 bases short, with 10 bases between. The germline V gene has CDR1 SGHTA and CDR2 FQGNSA. Original processing notes: Estimation of nucleated cell counts was performed using reference gene primer amplification. The method was immunoSEQ multiplex PCR; TCRdb's version includes in-frame clones alone and lacks a portion of them. Clonal size and the V and J genes are those of that table, whereas D and trimming came from the DNA. This table has 150,000 to 200,000 clones, around 84% appearing once. In Seattle, patients joined the study during active infection and were tracked longitudinally.

The chain couples TRBV7-2 to TRBJ1-2; D is possibly TRBD1 (6 bases). The TCR was taken from a woman in her seventies with COVID-19, enrolled during active disease. What was sequenced was peripheral blood. In DNA, the CDR3 is TGTGCCAGCAGCTTAGTAGGACAGCTCTATGGCTACACCTTC. This translates into CASSLVGQLYGYTF.